This entry lists 17 T cell receptor beta chains sequenced from one sample in a study of T-cell reconstitution after alpha-beta-depleted transplantation in children (dated by TCRdb to 2015 to 2016). Library preparation used PCR. Instrument used: Illumina HiSeq 2500. To normalize quantification of the TCRbeta repertoire, the TCR libraries were built with molecular barcoding that relied on unique molecular identifiers. TCRdb redid the processing of the public reads, applying fastp at Q25 and MiXCR, and retained in-frame beta chains. All rows with the same CDR3 protein become a single entry with the most common DNA and genes. Within this sample are some 200,000 distinct CDR3 sequences, with approximately 10% of them counted one time only. Of the sample, 28% is held by the ten largest clones. According to the study, the label for this sample's treatment or condition signals: allogeneic hematopoietic cell transplantation with graft depleted of TCRalphabeta T cells and CD19 B cells.

The sample consisted of PBMCs, taken before TCRalphabeta/CD19-depleted stem cell transplant. These receptors originate from a child less than two years old with acute myeloid leukemia, due to receive a stem cell transplant.

This sequence joins TRBV20-1 and TRBJ1-1; D unclear. This CDR3 region has 13 residues. The V end lost 0 bases, the J end lost 0 bases, and 5 bases lay between the germline ends. Germline assignment: CDR1 DFQATT and CDR2 SNEGSKA (reference sequence). For the CDR3, the DNA is TGCAGTGCTAGAGACAGCATGAACACTGAAGCTTTCTTT. As protein: CSARDSMNTEAFF.

This clonotype has at least ten counts. The chain is built from TRBV10-2 and TRBJ2-1; 13 bases match TRBD2. CDR1 WSHSY and CDR2 SAAADI come from the germline V gene. The CDR3 has 14 amino acids. V was pared by 7 bases and J by 7 bases, with 4 bases of the junction left unmatched. CDR3 nucleotides: TGCGCCAGCAAGACTAGCGGGAGGAGTAATGAGCAGTTCTTC. Translation gives CASKTSGRSNEQFF.

This clonotype showed up many times. The chain combines TRBV28 with TRBJ1-1; 9 nucleotides line up with TRBD1. After removal of 3 bases from V and 3 bases from J, the junction contained 14 bases not matched to a gene. This CDR3 spans 18 amino acids. Germline V gene data show CDR1 as MDHEN and CDR2 as SYDVKM. CDR3 bases: TGTGCCAGCAGTTTGAATGTTAGGACAGGGGTTCTGGACACTGAAGCTTTCTTT. Translating gives CASSLNVRTGVLDTEAFF.

This rearrangement joins TRBV28 to TRBJ2-6; D is perhaps TRBD1 (6 bases). V was clipped by 5 bases and J by 0 bases, with 14 bases between them. Germline values: CDR1 MDHEN, CDR2 SYDVKM. The CDR3 length is 17 residues. In DNA form, the CDR3 reads TGTGCCAGCAGTCCTGACAGGTTCCTCTCTGGGGCCAACGTCCTGACTTTC. Translating gives CASSPDRFLSGANVLTF.

This clonotype has ten or more counts. The V and J genes are TRBV20-1 and TRBJ2-3; D is perhaps TRBD2 (5 bases). Deletions cut 3 bases from V and 0 bases from J, with 10 bases between. The CDR3 has 14 residues. CDR1 is DFQATT, CDR2 SNEGSKA, per germline (reference sequence). CDR3 nucleotide sequence: TGCAGTGCTAGGGGGAGCACTAGCACAGATACGCAGTATTTT. This sequence encodes CSARGSTSTDTQYF.

This clonotype appeared many times. The chain links TRBV6-5 to TRBJ2-5, with D maybe TRBD1 (5 bases). CDR1 and CDR2 (germline): MNHEY, SVGAGI. The CDR3 runs 14 residues. The ends were cut back, 2 bases at V and 1 base at J, with 8 bases in the middle. The CDR3 here is CASSYKGPQETQYF. DNA of the CDR3: TGTGCCAGCAGTTACAAGGGGCCCCAAGAGACCCAGTACTTC.

The chain recombines TRBV11-3 with TRBJ1-2, with no clear D. Trimming took off 0 bases at V and 5 bases at J, with 7 bases between the two ends. CDR3 size: 13 residues. The germline V gene has CDR1 SGHNT and CDR2 YENEEA. CDR3 nucleotides: TGTGCCAGCAGCTTAGAGGTCTCGTATGGCTACACCTTC. Translation: CASSLEVSYGYTF. Together with reference TRBV11-3 and TRBJ1-2, the CDR3 gives the full variable domain: EAGVVQSPRYKIIEKKQPVAFWCNPISGHNTLYWYLQNLGQGPELLIRYENEEAVDDSQLPKDRFSAERLKGVDSTLKIQPAELGDSAVYLCASSLEVSYGYTFGSGTRLTVV.

This clonotype was seen ten or more times. The V call is TRBV18, the J call TRBJ2-7; D is uncertain. The V and J ends lost 3 bases and 2 bases respectively, with 8 bases between them. The CDR3 sequence is 13 residues long. Germline CDR1 is KGHSH and CDR2 is LQKENI. DNA of the CDR3: TGTGCCAGCTCACCGGCCTATACCTACGAGCAGTACTTC. Translation gives CASSPAYTYEQYF. The full variable domain, in which reference TRBV18 and TRBJ2-7 provide the parts outside the CDR3, is NAGVMQNPRHLVRRRGQEARLRCSPMKGHSHVYWYRQLPEEGLKFMVYLQKENIIDESGMPKERFSAEFPKEGPSILRIQQVVRGDSAAYFCASSPAYTYEQYFGPGTRLTVT.

This clonotype was counted ten times or more. J is TRBJ2-5 and V is TRBV7-4; D is unresolved. V was cut by 3 bases and J by 0 bases, with 17 bases left in between. Per germline, CDR1 SGHVT and CDR2 SQSDAQ. The CDR3 is 17 amino acids. The CDR3 nucleotides read TGTGCCAGCAGCTTTAGGCCTCGACCCCAGTACCAAGAGACCCAGTACTTC. This encodes CASSFRPRPQYQETQYF.

This clonotype has ten or more counts. In DNA, the CDR3 is TGTGCCAGCAGTGGGACACCCTTTAGGGGCTACACCTTC. Translated, it gives CASSGTPFRGYTF. The chain uses TRBV6-1 and TRBJ1-2, with a weak D call TRBD1 (5 bases). Trimming took 4 bases from V and 8 from J, leaving 14 bases between them. The CDR3 contains 13 residues. CDR1 is MNHNS, CDR2 SASEGT, per germline.

This clonotype was counted ten times or more. The chain employs TRBV5-1 and TRBJ2-3; D perhaps matches TRBD2 (5 bases). CDR1 is SGHRS and CDR2 is YFSETQ in the germline V gene. The CDR3 runs to 14 residues. The V and J ends lost 4 bases and 5 bases respectively, with 14 bases between them. CDR3 DNA: TGCGCCAGCAGCGCGTACTATGGAGGAGATACGCAGTATTTT. Its translation is CASSAYYGGDTQYF.

This clonotype was counted many times. The chain carries TRBV7-9 and TRBJ2-1, with D maybe TRBD2 (7 bases). CDR3 length: 14 amino acids. Germline V gene data show CDR1 as SEHNR and CDR2 as FQNEAQ (reference sequence). Trimming left V 4 bases short and J 6 bases short, with 13 bases between. The CDR3 spells CASSSGGPSNEQFF. The CDR3 nucleotides read TGTGCCAGCAGCTCCGGGGGGCCAAGCAATGAGCAGTTCTTC. The variable domain in full, completed from reference TRBV7-9 and TRBJ2-1, reads DTGVSQNPRHKITKRGQNVTFRCDPISEHNRLYWYRQTLGQGPEFLTYFQNEAQLEKSRLLSDRFSAERPKGSFSTLEIQRTEQGDSAMYLCASSSGGPSNEQFFGPGTRLTVL.

This clonotype has at least ten counts. V is TRBV7-9 and J is TRBJ2-5; TRBD1 agrees at 8 bases. J lost 5 bases, V lost 7 bases, and 9 bases had no gene match. Per the germline V gene, CDR1 is SEHNR and CDR2 is FQNEAQ (reference sequence). The CDR3 runs 14 residues. The CDR3 spells CASTDRGSRETQYF. The CDR3 bases are TGTGCCAGCACCGACAGGGGTAGCAGGGAGACCCAGTACTTC.

Remarks on this clonotype: Relative to the germline gene, one junction end is altered; a read error may explain this. The chain employs TRBV7-6 and TRBJ1-2; tentative D call: TRBD1 (6 bases). Germline CDR1 is SGHVS and CDR2 is FNYEAQ. This CDR3 region has 18 residues. This CDR3 reads CAGSLARLGGGSFYGYTF. The DNA for the CDR3 is TGTGCCGGCAGCTTAGCGCGGTTGGGGGGCGGTAGTTTCTATGGCTACACCTTC.

This clonotype has a count of ten or more. The V gene is TRBV28, the J gene TRBJ1-2, with a tentative D call TRBD1 (6 bases). The CDR3 spans 14 residues. Trimming pared 2 bases from V and 8 bases from J, leaving 15 bases between. The germline CDR1 and CDR2 sequences are MDHEN and SYDVKM. The CDR3, as DNA: TGTGCCAGCAGTTTAAGCGGACAGCCGGGGGGCTACACCTTC. Translated, it gives CASSLSGQPGGYTF.

This clonotype was detected ten times or more. The rearrangement uses TRBV10-2 and TRBJ2-7; 8 nucleotides agree with TRBD2. V lost 0 bases and J lost 4; bases outside the gene matches: 8. This CDR3 region has 16 residues. CDR1 is WSHSY and CDR2 is SAAADI in the germline V gene. The CDR3 region is CASSESASGRGYEQYF. CDR3 coding DNA: TGCGCCAGCAGTGAGTCTGCCAGCGGGAGAGGATACGAGCAGTACTTC.

This clonotype was counted only a few times. This rearrangement joins TRBV4-2 to TRBJ2-1; D remains unclear. CDR1 and CDR2 (germline): LGHNA, YNFKEQ. Trimming took 1 base from V and 2 from J, leaving 3 bases between them. CDR3 length equals 13 residues. This CDR3 is CASSQATYNEQFF. The CDR3 bases are TGTGCCAGCAGCCAAGCGACCTACAATGAGCAGTTCTTC.